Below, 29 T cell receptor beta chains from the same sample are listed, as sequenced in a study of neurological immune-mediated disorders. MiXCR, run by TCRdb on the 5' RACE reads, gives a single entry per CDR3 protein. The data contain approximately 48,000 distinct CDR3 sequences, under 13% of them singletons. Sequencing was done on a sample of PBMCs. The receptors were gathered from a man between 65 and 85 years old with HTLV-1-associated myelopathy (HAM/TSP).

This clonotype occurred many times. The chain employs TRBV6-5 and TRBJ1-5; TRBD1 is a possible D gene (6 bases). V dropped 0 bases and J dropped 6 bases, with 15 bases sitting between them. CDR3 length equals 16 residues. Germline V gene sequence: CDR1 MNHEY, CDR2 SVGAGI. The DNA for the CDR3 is TGTGCCAGCAGTTACTCGTTGCCAGGGGAGGGTCAGCCCCAGCATTTT. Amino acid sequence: CASSYSLPGEGQPQHF.

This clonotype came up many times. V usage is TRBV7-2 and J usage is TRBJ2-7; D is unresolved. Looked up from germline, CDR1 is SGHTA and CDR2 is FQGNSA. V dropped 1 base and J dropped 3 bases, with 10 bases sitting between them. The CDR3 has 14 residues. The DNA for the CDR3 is TGTGCCAGCAGCTTAGTTAGTACGAACTACGAGCAGTACTTC. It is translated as CASSLVSTNYEQYF.

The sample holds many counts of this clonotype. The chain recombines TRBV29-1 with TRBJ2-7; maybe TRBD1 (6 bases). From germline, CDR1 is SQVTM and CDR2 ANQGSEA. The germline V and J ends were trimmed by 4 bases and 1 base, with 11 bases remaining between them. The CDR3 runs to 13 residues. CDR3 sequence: CSVVRDNSYEQYF. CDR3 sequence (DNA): TGCAGCGTTGTTCGGGACAATTCCTACGAGCAGTACTTC.

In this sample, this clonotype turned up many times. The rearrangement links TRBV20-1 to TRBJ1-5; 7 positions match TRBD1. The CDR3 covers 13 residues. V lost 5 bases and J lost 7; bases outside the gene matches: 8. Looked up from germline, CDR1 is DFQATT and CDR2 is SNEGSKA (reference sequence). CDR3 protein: CSAPDREGQPQHF. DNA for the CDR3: TGCAGTGCTCCTGACAGGGAGGGGCAGCCCCAGCATTTT.

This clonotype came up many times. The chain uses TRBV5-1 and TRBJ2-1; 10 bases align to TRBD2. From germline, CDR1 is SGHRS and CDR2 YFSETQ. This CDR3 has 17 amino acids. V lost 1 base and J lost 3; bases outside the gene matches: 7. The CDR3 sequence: CASSLRASGRIYNEQFF. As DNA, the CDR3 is TGCGCCAGCAGCTTGCGCGCTAGCGGGAGAATCTACAATGAGCAGTTCTTC.

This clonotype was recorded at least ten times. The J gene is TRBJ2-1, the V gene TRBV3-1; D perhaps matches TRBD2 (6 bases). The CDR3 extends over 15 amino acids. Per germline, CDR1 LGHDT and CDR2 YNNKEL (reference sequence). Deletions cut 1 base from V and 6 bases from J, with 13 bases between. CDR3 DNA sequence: TGTGCCAGCAGCCAAGTTCGAGGGAGGCTCAATGAGCAGTTCTTC. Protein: CASSQVRGRLNEQFF.

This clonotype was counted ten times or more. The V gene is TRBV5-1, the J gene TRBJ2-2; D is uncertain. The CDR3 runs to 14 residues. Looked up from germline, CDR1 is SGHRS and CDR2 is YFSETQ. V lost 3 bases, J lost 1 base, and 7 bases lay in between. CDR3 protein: CASSSRENTGELFF. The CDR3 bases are TGCGCCAGCAGCTCACGAGAGAACACCGGGGAGCTGTTTTTT.

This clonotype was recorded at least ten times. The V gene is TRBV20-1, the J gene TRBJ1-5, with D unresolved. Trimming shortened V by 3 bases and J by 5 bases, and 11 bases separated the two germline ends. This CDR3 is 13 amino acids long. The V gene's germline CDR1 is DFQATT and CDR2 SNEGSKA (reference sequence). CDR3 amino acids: CSASPGNDQPQHF. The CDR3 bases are TGCAGTGCTAGTCCGGGGAATGATCAGCCCCAGCATTTT.

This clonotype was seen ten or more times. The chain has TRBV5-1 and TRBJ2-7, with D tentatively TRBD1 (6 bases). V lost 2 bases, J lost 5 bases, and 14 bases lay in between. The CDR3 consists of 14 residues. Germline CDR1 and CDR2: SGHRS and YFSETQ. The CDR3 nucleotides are TGCGCCAGCAGCTTCCGGGACACCCCTAACGAGCAGTACTTC. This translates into CASSFRDTPNEQYF. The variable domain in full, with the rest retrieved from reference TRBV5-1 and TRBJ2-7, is KAGVTQTPRYLIKTRGQQVTLSCSPISGHRSVSWYQQTPGQGLQFLFEYFSETQRNKGNFPGRFSGRQFSNSRSEMNVSTLELGDSALYLCASSFRDTPNEQYFGPGTRLTVT.

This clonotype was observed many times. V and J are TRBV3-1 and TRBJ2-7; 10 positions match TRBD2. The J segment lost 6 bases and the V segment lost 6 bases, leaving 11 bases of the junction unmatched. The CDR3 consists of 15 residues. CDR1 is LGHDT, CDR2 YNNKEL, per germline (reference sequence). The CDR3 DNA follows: TGTGCCAGCAGAAGTGACGGCCTAGCGGGAGCCGAGCAGTACTTC. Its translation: CASRSDGLAGAEQYF.

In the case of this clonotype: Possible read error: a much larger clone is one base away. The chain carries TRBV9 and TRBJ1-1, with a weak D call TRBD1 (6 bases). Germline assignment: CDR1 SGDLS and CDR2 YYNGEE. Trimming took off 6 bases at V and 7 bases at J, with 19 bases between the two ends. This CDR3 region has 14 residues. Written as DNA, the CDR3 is TGTGCCAGCATCGGGGGCAGCGGGGTTTATGAAGCTTTCTTT. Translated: CASIGGSGVYEAFF.

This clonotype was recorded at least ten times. CDR3 in amino acids: CASSLYSREYEQYF. In DNA form, the CDR3 reads TGCGCCAGCAGCCTTTACTCCCGGGAGTACGAGCAGTACTTC. V gene TRBV4-3 combines with J gene TRBJ2-7; possible D gene TRBD2, 6 bases. V was pared by 4 bases and J by 4 bases, with 14 bases between. The germline V gene has CDR1 LGHNA and CDR2 YSLEER. CDR3 length equals 14 residues.

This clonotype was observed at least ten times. The CDR3 protein is CASSFSPGTGEQYF. In DNA form, the CDR3 reads TGTGCCAGCAGCTTTAGCCCAGGAACGGGGGAGCAGTACTTC. The V and J genes are TRBV5-8 and TRBJ2-7, with TRBD2 as a possible D gene (5 bases). Germline V gene lookup returns CDR1 SGHTS and CDR2 YDEGEE. The V gene lost 2 bases and the J gene lost 7 bases, with 16 bases spanning the gap. The CDR3 totals 14 residues.

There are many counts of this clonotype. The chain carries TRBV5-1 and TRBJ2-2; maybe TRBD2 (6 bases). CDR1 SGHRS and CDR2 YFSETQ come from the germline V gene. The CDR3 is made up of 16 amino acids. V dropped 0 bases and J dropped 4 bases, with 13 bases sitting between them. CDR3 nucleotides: TGCGCCAGCAGCTTGGCCGGGACTGAATCCACCGGGGAGCTGTTTTTT. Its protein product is CASSLAGTESTGELFF.

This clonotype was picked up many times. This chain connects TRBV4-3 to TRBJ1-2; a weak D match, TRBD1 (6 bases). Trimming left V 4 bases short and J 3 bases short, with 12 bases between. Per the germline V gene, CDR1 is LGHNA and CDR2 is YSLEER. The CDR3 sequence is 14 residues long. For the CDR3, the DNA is TGCGCCAGCAGCCGGGGGCAGGGAGACTATGGCTACACCTTC. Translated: CASSRGQGDYGYTF.

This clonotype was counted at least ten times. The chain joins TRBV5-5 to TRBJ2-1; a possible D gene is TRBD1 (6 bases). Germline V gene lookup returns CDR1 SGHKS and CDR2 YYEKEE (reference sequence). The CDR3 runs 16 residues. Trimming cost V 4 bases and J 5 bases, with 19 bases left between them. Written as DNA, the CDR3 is TGTGCCAGCAGCAGCAGGGGTGGCGTTGGGGACAATGAGCAGTTCTTC. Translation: CASSSRGGVGDNEQFF.

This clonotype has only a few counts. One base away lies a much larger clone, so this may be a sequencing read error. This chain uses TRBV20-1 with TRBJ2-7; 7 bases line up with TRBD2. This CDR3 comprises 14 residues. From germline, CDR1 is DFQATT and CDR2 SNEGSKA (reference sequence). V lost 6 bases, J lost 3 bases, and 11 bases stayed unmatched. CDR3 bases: TGCAGTGCCGCGCCCCTAGCGGTGGGCTACGAGCAGTACTTC. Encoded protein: CSAAPLAVGYEQYF.

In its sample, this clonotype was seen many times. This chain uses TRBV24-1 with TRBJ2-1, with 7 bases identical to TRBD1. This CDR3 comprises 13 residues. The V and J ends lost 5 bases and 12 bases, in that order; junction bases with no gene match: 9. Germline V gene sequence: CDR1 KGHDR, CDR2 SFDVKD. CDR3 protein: CATSGLDRLGQFF. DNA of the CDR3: TGTGCCACCAGTGGTCTGGACAGGTTGGGGCAGTTCTTC.

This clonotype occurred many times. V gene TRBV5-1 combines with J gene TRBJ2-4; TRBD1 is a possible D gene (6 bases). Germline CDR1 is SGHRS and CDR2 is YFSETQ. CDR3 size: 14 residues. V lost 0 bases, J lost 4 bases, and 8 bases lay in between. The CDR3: CASSLDTGKNIQYF. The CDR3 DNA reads TGCGCCAGCAGCTTGGATACAGGGAAAAACATTCAGTACTTC.

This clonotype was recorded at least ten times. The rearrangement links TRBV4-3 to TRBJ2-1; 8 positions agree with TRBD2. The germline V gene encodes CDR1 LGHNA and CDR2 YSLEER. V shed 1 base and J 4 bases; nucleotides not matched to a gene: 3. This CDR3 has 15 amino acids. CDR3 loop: CASSQVGGAYNEQFF. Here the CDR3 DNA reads TGCGCCAGCAGCCAAGTCGGGGGGGCGTACAATGAGCAGTTCTTC.

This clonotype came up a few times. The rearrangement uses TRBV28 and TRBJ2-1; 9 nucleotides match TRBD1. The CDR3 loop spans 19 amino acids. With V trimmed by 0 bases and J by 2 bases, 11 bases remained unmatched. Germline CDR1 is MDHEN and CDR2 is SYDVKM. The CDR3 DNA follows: TGTGCCAGCAGTTTATGGATTGGACAGGGGAGTACCACCTACAATGAGCAGTTCTTC. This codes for CASSLWIGQGSTTYNEQFF.

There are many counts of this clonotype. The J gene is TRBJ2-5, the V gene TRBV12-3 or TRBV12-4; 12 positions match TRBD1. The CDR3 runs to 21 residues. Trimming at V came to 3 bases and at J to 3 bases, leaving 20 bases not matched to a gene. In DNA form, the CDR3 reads TGTGCCAGCAGTTTCTTTGGAAGGTTCACCCCGGGGACAGGGGGCGAAGAGACCCAGTACTTC. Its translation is CASSFFGRFTPGTGGEETQYF.

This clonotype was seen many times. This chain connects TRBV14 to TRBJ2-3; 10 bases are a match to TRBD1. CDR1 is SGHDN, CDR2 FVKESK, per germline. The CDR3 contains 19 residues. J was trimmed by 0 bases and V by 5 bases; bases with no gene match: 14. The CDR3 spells CASSSDRGLARTSTDTQYF. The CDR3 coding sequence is TGTGCCAGCAGCAGCGACAGGGGGCTCGCAAGAACTAGCACAGATACGCAGTATTTT.

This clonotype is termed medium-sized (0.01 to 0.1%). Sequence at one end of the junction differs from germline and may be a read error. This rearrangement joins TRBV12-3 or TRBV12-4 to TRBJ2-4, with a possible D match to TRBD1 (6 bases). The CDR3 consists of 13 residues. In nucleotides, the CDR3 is TGTGCCAGCAGTTTGGGACATGGGGCGAGCGTCCATTTC. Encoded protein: CASSLGHGASVHF.

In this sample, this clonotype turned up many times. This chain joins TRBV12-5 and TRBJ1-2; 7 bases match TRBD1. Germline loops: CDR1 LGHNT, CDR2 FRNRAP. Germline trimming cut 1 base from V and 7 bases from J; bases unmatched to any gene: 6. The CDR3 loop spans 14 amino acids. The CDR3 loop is CASGLGQGEGGYTF. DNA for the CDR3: TGTGCTAGTGGTTTGGGACAGGGTGAGGGTGGCTACACCTTC.

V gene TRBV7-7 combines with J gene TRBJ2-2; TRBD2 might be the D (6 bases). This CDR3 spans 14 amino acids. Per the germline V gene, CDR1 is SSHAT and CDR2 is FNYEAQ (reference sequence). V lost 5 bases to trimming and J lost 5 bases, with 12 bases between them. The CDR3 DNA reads TGTGCCAGCAGCCCCTTAGCGGTGACCGGGGAGCTGTTTTTT. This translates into CASSPLAVTGELFF.

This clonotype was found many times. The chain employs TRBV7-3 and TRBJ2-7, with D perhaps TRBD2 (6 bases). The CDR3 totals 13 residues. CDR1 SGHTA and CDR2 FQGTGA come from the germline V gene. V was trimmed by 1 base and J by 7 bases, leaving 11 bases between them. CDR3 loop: CASSLNQAGEQYF. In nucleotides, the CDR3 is TGTGCCAGCAGCTTAAACCAGGCGGGGGAGCAGTACTTC.

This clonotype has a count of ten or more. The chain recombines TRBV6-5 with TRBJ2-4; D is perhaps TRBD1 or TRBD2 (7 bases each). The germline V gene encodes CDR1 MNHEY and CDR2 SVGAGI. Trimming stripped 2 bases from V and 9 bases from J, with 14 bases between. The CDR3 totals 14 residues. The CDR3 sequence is CASSYRQGGSIQYF. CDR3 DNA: TGTGCCAGCAGTTACCGACAGGGCGGGAGCATTCAGTACTTC.

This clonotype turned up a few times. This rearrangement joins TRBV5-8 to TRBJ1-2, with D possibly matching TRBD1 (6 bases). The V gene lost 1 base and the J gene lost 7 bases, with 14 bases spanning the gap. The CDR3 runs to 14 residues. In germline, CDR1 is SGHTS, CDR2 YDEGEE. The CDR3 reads CASSLRRGFGGYTF. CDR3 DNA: TGTGCCAGCAGCTTGCGCAGGGGCTTCGGTGGCTACACCTTC.